This entry features one TCR beta chain sequence. Its target is not known. A single record per CDR3 protein comes from TCRdb applying MiXCR to the 5' RACE reads. The sample lists some 840,000 distinct CDR3 sequences; over 9.5% were seen once. There are 17 residues in the CDR3. The V gene lost 4 bases and the J gene lost 1 base, with 17 bases spanning the gap. This sample was included in a study of CD8 T cells in ankylosing spondylitis. Study observations and caveats: In ankylosing spondylitis blood, a motif of about eight highly homologous TCR beta variants appeared characteristic.

The chain links TRBV23-1 to TRBJ2-1; weak D call: TRBD2 (6 bases). TRBV23-1 falls under the ORF class, with uncertain function. Sample: blood, either unsorted or a sorted T cell fraction (not recorded which). The source of this sequence is a male donor with ankylosing spondylitis. CDR3 sequence (DNA): TGCGCCAGCAGTCCGAACCGGGACTCCCGGTCCTACAATGAGCAGTTCTTC. Amino acid sequence: CASSPNRDSRSYNEQFF.